These T cell receptor beta chains were read from a single sample in a study of blood T cell repertoires in COVID-19. Profiling relied on immunoSEQ multiplex PCR, and the TCRdb table lists in-frame clones only, not all of them. The table includes fewer than 150,000 clones, 75% to 90% detected once. The source material was peripheral blood. Receptors originate from a human donor in a cohort sampled during active COVID-19. The CDR3 runs from the conserved cysteine through the conserved F or W. Fields, in order: CDR3 DNA, CDR3 protein, D gene, clone size, V gene, J gene. A D gene is named only where the DNA matches it firmly. The listing skips clone size in some rows; elsewhere it reads once, few, many or a size class.

TGTGCCAGCACCCTACTACCCCGTTCCCGGGGTTCTTTGTACGAGCAGTACTTC,CASTLLPRSRGSLYEQYF,-,-,TRBV2,TRBJ2-7
TGTGCCAGCAGCATCGGACAGGGGAGCTCCTACGAGCAGTACTTC,CASSIGQGSSYEQYF,TRBD1,-,TRBV5-4,TRBJ2-7
TGTGCCAGCAGCCCCACAGGGTACGAGCAGTACTTC,CASSPTGYEQYF,-,-,TRBV7-9,TRBJ2-7
TGTGCCAGCTCACCAAGGCGGGAGACCCAGTACTTC,CASSPRRETQYF,-,-,TRBV18,TRBJ2-5
TGTGCCAGCAGCGTAAGGGGACAGGGGGCCTACGAGCAGTACTTC,CASSVRGQGAYEQYF,TRBD1,-,TRBV9,TRBJ2-7
TGTGCCAGCAGCTCGGGTTCCTCCTACGAGCAGTACTTC,CASSSGSSYEQYF,-,-,TRBV7-9,TRBJ2-7
TGCGCCAGCAGCCTTCCCACAGATACGCAGTATTTT,CASSLPTDTQYF,-,-,TRBV5-1,TRBJ2-3
TGTGCCAGCAGCGAGACAGCGGGGACAAACACCGGGGAGCTGTTTTTT,CASSETAGTNTGELFF,-,-,TRBV9,TRBJ2-2
TGTGCTAGTGGGGAGGGTTGGGCTGAAGCTTTCTTT,CASGEGWAEAFF,-,-,TRBV12-5,TRBJ1-1
TGTGCCAGCAGCGCCGGGACAGGGTATGGCTACACCTTC,CASSAGTGYGYTF,TRBD1,-,TRBV2,TRBJ1-2
TGCAGCGCCAAGCAGGCCCCTGGAAACACCATATATTTT,CSAKQAPGNTIYF,-,once,TRBV29-1,TRBJ1-3
TGTGCCATCGGTGCGGGGACTGAAGCTTTCTTT,CAIGAGTEAFF,-,-,TRBV10-3,TRBJ1-1
TGTGCCAGCAGCCTGGTTACCAGTACGCAGTATTTT,CASSLVTSTQYF,-,-,TRBV28,TRBJ2-3
TGTGCCAGCAGTCACGCCCCTTCAGGGGACGAGCAGTTCTTC,CASSHAPSGDEQFF,-,once,TRBV6-2/TRBV6-3,TRBJ2-1
TGTGCCTGGAGTGCCGCCGGGACACGATATTACGAGCAGTACTTC,CAWSAAGTRYYEQYF,-,few,TRBV30,TRBJ2-7
TGTGCCTGGAGGACGGGAAATAATTCACCCCTCCACTTT,CAWRTGNNSPLHF,-,-,TRBV30,TRBJ1-6
TGTGCTAGTGGTCTAAAATGGGACACTAGCTCTGGAAACACCATATATTTT,CASGLKWDTSSGNTIYF,-,-,TRBV12-5,TRBJ1-3
TGTGCCACCAGTGAGTCTGTTGGCCCGGGCTATGGCTACACCTTC,CATSESVGPGYGYTF,-,-,TRBV24-1,TRBJ1-2
TGTGCCACCAGTGGGGAGGTCGGAAGCTATGGCTACACCTTC,CATSGEVGSYGYTF,-,-,TRBV24-1,TRBJ1-2
TGTGCCAGCAGCTTACTGGGCGGGCCGAGCTCCTACAATGAGCAGTTCTTC,CASSLLGGPSSYNEQFF,-,once,TRBV7-2,TRBJ2-1
TGTGCCAGCAGCCCGGGGACAGGGGGCGGTGAAAAACTGTTTTTT,CASSPGTGGGEKLFF,TRBD1,-,TRBV7-9,TRBJ1-4
TGTGCCATCAGTGAGTCAGGACAGTCCTACAATGAGCAGTTCTTC,CAISESGQSYNEQFF,-,once,TRBV10-3,TRBJ2-1
TGTGCCTGGAGTGTACATACGGCAGGGTCCAGAGAGCAGTACTTC,CAWSVHTAGSREQYF,-,-,TRBV30,TRBJ2-7
TGTGCCAGCAGACCCACCGGGACAGATAATTCACCCCTCCACTTT,CASRPTGTDNSPLHF,TRBD1,-,TRBV11-1,TRBJ1-6
TGTGCCAGCAGGGGGAGAGTATCTGGAAACACCATATATTTT,CASRGRVSGNTIYF,-,once,TRBV6-5,TRBJ1-3
TGTGCCAGCAGTTACTCAGGACTGCCGAGAAACTATGGCTACACCTTC,CASSYSGLPRNYGYTF,-,-,TRBV6-5,TRBJ1-2
TGTGCCAGCAGCGCTAGAGTAACAGATACGCAGTATTTT,CASSARVTDTQYF,-,once,TRBV11-3,TRBJ2-3
TGTGCCAGTAGAAAGATTCCGGGACAGCGACTTAACACTGAAGCTTTCTTT,CASRKIPGQRLNTEAFF,TRBD1,-,TRBV19,TRBJ1-1
TGTGCCAGCAGCGTAGGTACTAGCGGGGGGGCGAGAGGTGAGCAGTTCTTC,CASSVGTSGGARGEQFF,TRBD2,-,TRBV9,TRBJ2-1
TGTGCCACCCACTATTCCCAGGGGGCCTCCTACAATGAGCAGTTCTTC,CATHYSQGASYNEQFF,TRBD1,-,TRBV28,TRBJ2-1
TGTGCCAGCAGTGAAGCTGCGGCGGGGGAACTATACAATGAGCAGTTCTTC,CASSEAAAGELYNEQFF,TRBD2,-,TRBV6-1,TRBJ2-1
TGTGCCAGCAGCGGACAGGGGGCTGTTCAGTACTTC,CASSGQGAVQYF,TRBD1,-,TRBV9,TRBJ2-4
TGTGCCAGTAGCTACAGTCAAGAGACCCAGTACTTC,CASSYSQETQYF,-,-,TRBV19,TRBJ2-5